The clone carrying this T cell receptor (beta chain) occurred a few times. Antigen specificity is unknown. Unique-molecular-identifier-tagged TCR beta cDNA libraries were used. Input amounts of about 0.95 to 10 million T cells were used. These gave some 500,000 cDNA molecules, so each molecule approximated one T cell. One entry per CDR3 protein, called by TCRdb with MiXCR from the PCR reads. The data hold 750,000 to 950,000 distinct CDR3 sequences, with 35% to 55% observed a single time. This sample is part of a study of post-analysis software for immune sequencing data. Across the whole study: The courses of disease that were included comprised relapsing-remitting, secondary progressive and progressive-relapsing multiple sclerosis.

Broader study findings: Compared against controls, patients with multiple sclerosis displayed significantly lower normalized Chao1 diversity. Co-batched samples clustered tightly together by F measure.

The sequencing input was blood. The receptor was isolated from a girl aged 10 to 17 with multiple sclerosis.

As DNA, the CDR3 is TGCAGCGTTGCTTTTGGAGGGTATGATCAGCCCCAGCATTTT. Amino acids: CSVAFGGYDQPQHF. The chain combines TRBV29-1 with TRBJ1-5; unclear D gene. CDR1 and CDR2 from the germline V gene are SQVTM and ANQGSEA. Between the trimmed V and J ends, which lost 4 bases and 5 bases, there was a span of 15 bases. The CDR3 has 14 residues.